This T cell receptor (beta chain) was captured by sequencing in a study of blood T cell repertoires in COVID-19. Background on the study: Sources were T cells, B-cell-depleted T cells, or PBMCs; the material itself was cDNA or gDNA.

Assignment of participants to cohorts was predicated upon participant-reported clinical history. This CDR3 contains 14 residues. Trimming removed 2 bases at V and 2 bases at J, with 8 bases between. Germline V gene lookup returns CDR1 SGHTA and CDR2 FQGTGA. Under the authors' procedure: Amplification of reference gene primers provided the estimated nucleated cell counts. The assay was immunoSEQ multiplex PCR, and TCRdb's table has in-frame clones only and misses some. That table furnishes V, J and clone size, whereas the DNA furnished D and trimming. The profile shows fewer than 150,000 clones, around 86% of them singletons.

This receptor was identified in a man aged 25-45 years who had recovered from COVID-19. Sequencing used PBMCs or T cells enriched from blood (not recorded which). This rearrangement joins TRBV7-3 to TRBJ2-3, with a tentative D call TRBD2 (5 bases). DNA for the CDR3: TGTGCCAGCAGCTTATCCGGGAACACAGATACGCAGTATTTT. Translating gives CASSLSGNTDTQYF.